Shown below are 31 T cell receptor beta chains from a single sample sequenced in a study of blood T cell repertoires in COVID-19. Method: immunoSEQ multiplex PCR; TCRdb's copy keeps in-frame clones and lacks some. The table shows 89,000 or so clones, with around 85% occurring only once. Material: peripheral blood. These receptors were taken from an elderly man with acute or convalescent COVID-19.

This rearrangement joins TRBV6-5 to TRBJ1-3, with D hard to call. V was trimmed by 3 bases and J by 0 bases, leaving 6 bases between them. The CDR3 has 14 residues. The germline V gene encodes CDR1 MNHEY and CDR2 SVGAGI. The CDR3 nucleotides read TGTGCCAGCAGTTATAGGAGCTCTGGAAACACCATATATTTT. This codes for CASSYRSSGNTIYF.

The sample holds one count of this clone. The V gene is TRBV15, the J gene TRBJ2-3; a possible D gene is TRBD2 (6 bases). The germline CDR1 and CDR2 sequences are LNHNV and YYDKDF (reference sequence). V was pared by 2 bases and J by 4 bases, with 7 bases between. CDR3 length: 13 residues. The CDR3 nucleotides are TGTGCCACCAGCAGACCTAGCGCAGATACGCAGTATTTT. Protein: CATSRPSADTQYF.

The gene calls are TRBV3-1 (or the pseudogene TRBV3-2) and TRBJ1-4, with 7 positions matching TRBD1. V lost 4 bases to trimming and J lost 5 bases; unmatched junction nucleotides: 7. There are 15 residues in the CDR3. Germline loops: CDR1 LGHDT, CDR2 YNNKEL (reference sequence). Here the CDR3 reads CASSLETGTNEKLFF. The CDR3, as DNA: TGTGCCAGCAGCCTAGAGACAGGGACCAATGAAAAACTGTTTTTT.

V gene TRBV7-2 combines with J gene TRBJ1-5; no clear D gene. The CDR3 is 13 amino acids. CDR1 and CDR2 (germline): SGHTA, FQGNSA. V gave up 1 base and J gave up 7 bases, with 8 bases separating them. CDR3 region: CASSLVGGQPQHF. Here the CDR3 DNA reads TGTGCCAGCAGCTTAGTGGGAGGGCAGCCCCAGCATTTT. Drawing the rest from reference TRBV7-2 and TRBJ1-5, the complete variable domain is GAGVSQSPSNKVTEKGKDVELRCDPISGHTALYWYRQSLGQGLEFLIYFQGNSAPDKSGLPSDRFSAERTGGSVSTLTIQRTQQEDSAVYLCASSLVGGQPQHFGDGTRLSIL.

This sequence joins TRBV5-1 and TRBJ1-1; maybe TRBD1 (6 bases). V lost 3 bases to trimming and J lost 6 bases, with 21 bases between them. The CDR3 spans 16 residues. Germline values: CDR1 SGHRS, CDR2 YFSETQ. The CDR3 loop is CASSYGQSYLGAEAFF. CDR3 sequence (DNA): TGCGCCAGCAGCTACGGACAGTCGTATCTGGGTGCTGAAGCTTTCTTT.

In nucleotides, the CDR3 is TGTGCCAGCAGGCCCCATAGGAGCCACGAGCAGTACTTC. It specifies CASRPHRSHEQYF. The genes are TRBV6-5 and TRBJ2-7; D gene uncertain. Per germline, CDR1 MNHEY and CDR2 SVGAGI. This CDR3 comprises 13 residues. Trimming pared 6 bases from V and 5 bases from J, leaving 14 bases between.

The chain couples TRBV5-1 to TRBJ1-6, with 9 bases that match TRBD1. The CDR3 consists of 15 residues. Looked up from germline, CDR1 is SGHRS and CDR2 is YFSETQ. The V gene end was trimmed by 3 bases and the J gene end by 9 bases; junction bases not matched to a gene: 7. The CDR3 sequence: CASSSGTGNFSPLHF. The CDR3 region has the DNA TGCGCCAGCAGCTCCGGGACAGGGAATTTTTCACCCCTCCACTTT. Filled out from reference TRBV5-1 and TRBJ1-6, the complete variable domain reads KAGVTQTPRYLIKTRGQQVTLSCSPISGHRSVSWYQQTPGQGLQFLFEYFSETQRNKGNFPGRFSGRQFSNSRSEMNVSTLELGDSALYLCASSSGTGNFSPLHFGNGTRLTVT.

Here the CDR3 DNA reads TGTGCCAGCACCATCGACGGAGGGAGGACTGAAGCTTTCTTT. It is translated as CASTIDGGRTEAFF. The chain couples TRBV28 to TRBJ1-1; D not resolved. The V end lost 7 bases, the J end lost 5 bases, and 17 bases lay between the germline ends. The CDR3 runs to 14 residues. Germline V gene sequence: CDR1 MDHEN, CDR2 SYDVKM.

This rearrangement joins TRBV7-3 to TRBJ2-1; TRBD2 agrees at 8 bases. Germline V CDR1 and CDR2: SGHTA, FQGTGA. This CDR3 comprises 12 residues. V shed 6 bases, J shed 9 bases, and the junction held 4 bases outside the gene matches. The CDR3 here is CASSSGGVEQFF. The CDR3 nucleotides are TGTGCCAGCAGTTCGGGAGGGGTTGAGCAGTTCTTC.

The chain employs TRBV5-8 and TRBJ2-6; 8 nucleotides match TRBD1. This CDR3 has 16 amino acids. The V gene's germline CDR1 is SGHTS and CDR2 YDEGEE. V gave up 2 bases and J gave up 3 bases; unmatched junction bases: 4. In DNA form, the CDR3 reads TGTGCCAGCAGCTTTCAGGGGGCTGGTGGGGCCAACGTCCTGACTTTC. Its translation is CASSFQGAGGANVLTF. Full variable domain (remainder filled in from reference TRBV5-8 and TRBJ2-6): EAGVTQSPTHLIKTRGQQATLRCSPISGHTSVYWYQQALGLGLQFLLWYDEGEERNRGNFPPRFSGRQFPNYSSELNVNALELEDSALYLCASSFQGAGGANVLTFGAGSRLTVL.

This chain uses TRBV10-3 with TRBJ1-5; tentatively, D is TRBD1 (6 bases). This CDR3 is built from 15 residues. Germline assignment: CDR1 ENHRY and CDR2 SYGVKD. V shed 10 bases and J shed 5 bases, with 21 bases lying between them. DNA for the CDR3: TGTGCCAGCAACCCAGGTACAGGGAGGGATCAGCCCCAGCATTTT. This gives the protein CASNPGTGRDQPQHF.

The chain uses TRBV28 and TRBJ1-6; 7 bases align to TRBD1. J gave up 8 bases and V 4 bases, and 8 bases lay outside the gene matches. Germline V gene lookup returns CDR1 MDHEN and CDR2 SYDVKM. CDR3 size: 15 residues. CDR3 residues: CASSSRQGRDSPLHF. The CDR3 bases are TGTGCCAGCAGTTCAAGACAGGGTAGGGATTCACCCCTCCACTTT. The full variable domain, completed using reference TRBV28 and TRBJ1-6, is DVKVTQSSRYLVKRTGEKVFLECVQDMDHENMFWYRQDPGLGLRLIYFSYDVKMKEKGDIPEGYSVSREKKERFSLILESASTNQTSMYLCASSSRQGRDSPLHFGNGTRLTVT.

The chain is built from TRBV21-1 and TRBJ1-5; TRBD1 was called by the table and not checked on the DNA. TRBV21-1 is deemed a pseudogene. There are 14 residues in the CDR3. The CDR3 here is CASSAQGINQPQHF. The CDR3 nucleotides read TGTGCCAGCAGCGCCCAGGGCATTAATCAGCCCCAGCATTTT.

This clone has more than one count but fewer than ten. The CDR3 reads CASSQGAGPLHF. CDR3 DNA: TGTGCCAGCAGCCAAGGGGCAGGACCCCTCCACTTT. The V and J genes are TRBV3-1 (or the pseudogene TRBV3-2) and TRBJ1-6; no clear D gene. Trimming took 1 base from V and 12 from J, leaving 7 bases between them. This CDR3 comprises 12 residues. Germline lookup yields CDR1 LGHDT and CDR2 YNNKEL (reference sequence).

This sequence joins TRBV25-1 and TRBJ1-2; 8 bases match TRBD1. Germline V gene sequence: CDR1 MGHDK, CDR2 SYGVNS. The CDR3 contains 14 residues. Losses at the gene ends were 3 bases for V and 4 bases for J; bases not matched to a gene: 4. The CDR3 DNA is TGTGCCAGCAGTGACAGGGGGCGATTCTATGGCTACACCTTC. Translated, it gives CASSDRGRFYGYTF.

This rearrangement joins TRBV5-1 to TRBJ1-4, with 12 bases identical to TRBD1. Germline-derived CDR1 and CDR2 are SGHRS and YFSETQ. CDR3 size: 19 residues. J lost 1 base, V lost 0 bases, and 7 bases had no gene match. The CDR3 sequence: CASSLGTGTGGRTNEKLFF. The CDR3 nucleotides are TGCGCCAGCAGCTTGGGGACCGGGACAGGGGGCCGAACTAATGAAAAACTGTTTTTT.

V usage is TRBV11-2 and J usage is TRBJ1-4; possible D gene TRBD1, 5 bases. Germline values: CDR1 SGHAT, CDR2 FQNNGV. The CDR3 loop spans 15 amino acids. The germline V and J ends were trimmed by 5 bases and 0 bases, with 10 bases remaining between them. DNA of the CDR3: TGTGCCAGCAGCCCAGGGCCTGCAACTAATGAAAAACTGTTTTTT. Translated: CASSPGPATNEKLFF.

The gene calls are TRBV5-6 and TRBJ2-3; TRBD2 matches at 9 bases. Germline-derived CDR1 and CDR2 are SGHDT and YYEEEE. Trimming took 1 base from V and 5 from J; bases not matched to a gene: 8. The CDR3 runs 16 residues. CDR3: CASSLRGLASRDTQYF. DNA of the CDR3: TGTGCCAGCAGCTTGAGAGGACTAGCGAGCCGAGATACGCAGTATTTT.

The chain recombines TRBV7-2 with TRBJ1-1, with 8 positions matching TRBD1. Germline lookup yields CDR1 SGHTA and CDR2 FQGNSA. The junction had 18 bases not matched to a gene; V was cut back by 2 bases and J by 10 bases. The CDR3 length is 17 residues. CDR3 sequence (DNA): TGTGCCAGCAGCTTACATATGACAGGGGATTTGAATCGGGCAGCTTTCTTT. This gives the protein CASSLHMTGDLNRAAFF.

The chain employs TRBV6-5 and TRBJ2-7; 12 positions agree with TRBD2. With V trimmed by 6 bases and J by 0 bases, 3 bases remained unmatched. The germline gives CDR1 MNHEY, CDR2 SVGAGI. The CDR3 sequence is 15 residues long. The CDR3 DNA follows: TGTGCCAGCAGGGCGACTAGCGGGGGCTCCTACGAGCAGTACTTC. It yields the protein CASRATSGGSYEQYF.

This chain joins TRBV19 and TRBJ2-4; 9 bases line up with TRBD2. V shed 8 bases, J shed 9 bases, and the junction held 11 bases outside the gene matches. The CDR3 consists of 14 residues. Germline CDR1 LNHDA, CDR2 SQIVND (reference sequence). The CDR3 coding sequence is TGTGCCAGTGGTTTAGCGGGAGATCTCAGCATTCAGTACTTC. Protein: CASGLAGDLSIQYF. Variable domain in full (rest from reference TRBV19 and TRBJ2-4): DGGITQSPKYLFRKEGQNVTLSCEQNLNHDAMYWYRQDPGQGLRLIYYSQIVNDFQKGDIAEGYSVSREKKESFPLTVTSAQKNPTAFYLCASGLAGDLSIQYFGAGTRLSVL.

This clone was counted a few times. The CDR3 sequence: CASSFSGGSSYNEQFF. The CDR3 region has the DNA TGTGCCAGCAGCTTCAGCGGGGGGAGCTCCTACAATGAGCAGTTCTTC. This chain joins TRBV11-2 and TRBJ2-1; TRBD2 matches 9 bases. V trimming: 3 bases; J trimming: 0 bases; junction bases outside the gene matches: 3. The germline V gene has CDR1 SGHAT and CDR2 FQNNGV. The CDR3 covers 16 residues.

This clone occurred once. The rearrangement joins TRBV9 to TRBJ1-3; D is uncertain. This CDR3 comprises 14 residues. V shed 1 base and J shed 2 bases, with 7 bases lying between them. Germline CDR1 reads SGDLS; CDR2 reads YYNGEE. Written as DNA, the CDR3 is TGTGCCAGCAGCGTACAACAGACTGGAAACACCATATATTTT. It yields the protein CASSVQQTGNTIYF.

Note on this clone: The same CDR3 arises from other DNA sequences in this sample as well. This sequence joins TRBV7-3 and TRBJ2-1; weak D call: TRBD2 (6 bases). The length of the CDR3 is 15 residues. The V end lost 3 bases, the J end lost 0 bases, and 9 bases lay between the germline ends. Germline CDR1 is SGHTA and CDR2 is FQGTGA. The CDR3 region is CASSFGGSSYNEQFF. The CDR3, as DNA: TGTGCCAGCAGCTTCGGAGGGAGCTCCTACAATGAGCAGTTCTTC.

The gene calls are TRBV29-1 and TRBJ2-5, with a possible D match to TRBD1 (6 bases). The CDR3 sequence is 12 residues long. CDR1 and CDR2 (germline): SQVTM, ANQGSEA. The ends were cut back, 6 bases at V and 4 bases at J, with 12 bases in the middle. The CDR3 is CSVRGGRETQYF. In DNA form, the CDR3 reads TGCAGCGTCCGAGGGGGTCGAGAGACCCAGTACTTC. The variable domain in full, completed from reference TRBV29-1 and TRBJ2-5, reads SAVISQKPSRDICQRGTSLTIQCQVDSQVTMMFWYRQQPGQSLTLIATANQGSEATYESGFVIDKFPISRPNLTFSTLTVSNMSPEDSSIYLCSVRGGRETQYFGPGTRLLVL.

The gene calls are TRBV20-1 and TRBJ1-4, with D unclear. V lost 5 bases and J lost 8, with 9 bases in between. This CDR3 is 11 amino acids long. CDR1 and CDR2 from the germline V gene are DFQATT and SNEGSKA (reference sequence). The CDR3 DNA reads TGCAGTGCTGGCAGCGGGGAAAAACTGTTTTTT. Its translation is CSAGSGEKLFF.

DNA of the CDR3: TGCAGCGTTGAAGGGAGCGTAAGGGGGCCGGTCTATGGCTACACCTTC. Amino acids: CSVEGSVRGPVYGYTF. The chain has TRBV29-1 and TRBJ1-2; 7 bases line up with TRBD1. Per germline, CDR1 SQVTM and CDR2 ANQGSEA. The CDR3 spans 16 residues. Trimming removed 1 base from V and 4 bases from J; junction bases left unmatched: 12.

This chain links TRBV30 with TRBJ1-1; D unclear. Trimming cost V 3 bases and J 9 bases, with 14 bases left between them. The length of the CDR3 is 12 residues. The germline V gene encodes CDR1 GTSNPN and CDR2 SVGIG (reference sequence). Written as DNA, the CDR3 is TGTGCCTGGAGCCCCCGGGAGGAAAAAGCTTTCTTT. Translation gives CAWSPREEKAFF.

This clone was observed a few times. The chain is built from TRBV5-4 and TRBJ1-3; TRBD1 might be the D (6 bases). V dropped 4 bases and J dropped 3 bases, with 23 bases sitting between them. The CDR3 is 18 residues long. CDR1 and CDR2 from the germline V gene are SGHNT and YYREEE (reference sequence). The CDR3 nucleotides are TGTGCCAGCAGCAATGCTCGAGACAGGCTTTTCATTGGAAACACCATATATTTT. It specifies CASSNARDRLFIGNTIYF.

CDR3 sequence (DNA): TGTGCCAGCAGTTACTCGGGGGACTCCCGTAATGAGCAGTTCTTC. This translates into CASSYSGDSRNEQFF. The V call is TRBV6-5, the J call TRBJ2-1, with D possibly matching TRBD2 (6 bases). The CDR3 contains 15 residues. Germline V gene lookup returns CDR1 MNHEY and CDR2 SVGAGI. The ends were cut back, 0 bases at V and 7 bases at J, with 13 bases in the middle.

J is TRBJ2-1 and V is TRBV7-2, with a tentative D call TRBD1 (6 bases). The CDR3 contains 13 residues. V was clipped by 5 bases and J by 5 bases, with 10 bases between them. Germline V gives CDR1 SGHTA, CDR2 FQGNSA. The CDR3 spells CASSSWTDNEQFF. Written as DNA, the CDR3 is TGTGCCAGCAGCAGTTGGACAGACAATGAGCAGTTCTTC.